A selection of T cell receptor beta chains follows, all from one sample in a study of shared clonotypes between healthy human individuals. The repertoire was sequenced with immunoSEQ multiplex PCR; TCRdb's copy has only in-frame clones and lacks some. In the table there are about 1.5 million clones, about 96% of which are singletons. The sequencing sample was made of naive CD4+ T cells sorted from blood. The receptors shown here come from a man aged 25-45 years in good health. The conserved cysteine and the conserved F or W are not part of the CDR3 here.

v_call: TRBV6-4; j_call: TRBJ2-7; cdr3_aa: ASSDTEREFQYEQY
v_call: TRBV7-9; j_call: TRBJ2-7; cdr3_aa: ASSFGGHEQY
v_call: TRBV19; j_call: TRBJ2-7; cdr3_aa: ASKRELFSYEQY
v_call: TRBV2; j_call: TRBJ2-7; cdr3_aa: ASSVLGRSSGGINEQY
v_call: TRBV10-3; j_call: TRBJ2-2; cdr3_aa: AISSGGRVGELF
v_call: TRBV2; j_call: TRBJ2-7; cdr3_aa: ASLPSGTVQS
v_call: TRBV7-2; j_call: TRBJ2-7; cdr3_aa: ASSLRRQGRSYEQY
v_call: TRBV5-6; j_call: TRBJ2-1; cdr3_aa: ASSYEDIAYNEQF
v_call: TRBV5-4; j_call: TRBJ2-1; cdr3_aa: ASSLGTGAPNEQF
v_call: TRBV6-5; j_call: TRBJ2-2; cdr3_aa: ASSYSLAGGDGELF
v_call: TRBV11-2; j_call: TRBJ2-3; cdr3_aa: ASSLVGATDTQY
v_call: TRBV5-4; j_call: TRBJ2-2; cdr3_aa: ASSLGLRTRNTGELF
v_call: TRBV27; j_call: TRBJ2-5; cdr3_aa: ASTPRGKGETQY
v_call: TRBV5-4; j_call: TRBJ2-1; cdr3_aa: ASNFGPGRNEQF
v_call: TRBV10-3; j_call: TRBJ2-7; cdr3_aa: AISESKPPYEQY
v_call: TRBV19; j_call: TRBJ2-1; cdr3_aa: ASSISHEQF
v_call: TRBV6-1; j_call: TRBJ2-3; cdr3_aa: ASSELAPDTQY
v_call: TRBV5-1; j_call: TRBJ2-2; cdr3_aa: ASTQDYTGELF
v_call: TRBV19; j_call: TRBJ1-5; cdr3_aa: ASRTTVGSNQPQH
v_call: TRBV18; j_call: TRBJ1-5; cdr3_aa: ASSPSSGLNQPQH
v_call: TRBV15; j_call: TRBJ2-4; cdr3_aa: ATSPQTRAGTQY